This T cell receptor beta chain was sequenced in a study of cytomegalovirus exposure and HLA in healthy donors. Only a few counts were recorded for this clone. Use of 60 Vbeta and 13 Jbeta primers characterized the PCR. Assay: immunoSEQ multiplex PCR; the TCRdb copy retains only in-frame clones and omits some. The sample lists about 120,000 clones, about 80% seen once, with roughly 3% in the top ten. The CDR3 sequence is 12 residues long. V lost 6 bases, J lost 5 bases, and 10 bases lay in between. Germline V CDR1 and CDR2: KGHSH, LQKENI. This sequence originates from a woman between 45 and 60 years old in good health and CMV-seronegative. J is TRBJ1-1 and V is TRBV18; possibly TRBD1 for D (5 bases). The source material was PBMCs. The CDR3 region is CASSMGGTEAFF. The CDR3 nucleotides read TGTGCCAGCTCCATGGGGGGGACTGAAGCTTTCTTT.